The 19 T cell receptor beta chains below were found in one sample sequenced in a study of CD8 T cells in Susac syndrome. RNA, at about 0.45 to 1 ug, was reverse transcribed with random hexamers. TCRdb fed the immunoSEQ multiplex PCR reads into MiXCR, producing one record per CDR3 protein. Found here are about 210,000 distinct CDR3 sequences, about 95% of them singletons; the top ten hold roughly 0.09%. What was sequenced was CD4+ T cells from PBMCs. The origin of the receptors is a human donor with multiple sclerosis.

This chain connects TRBV5-1 to TRBJ2-3; possible D gene TRBD2, 5 bases. The CDR3 is 16 amino acids. V was shortened by 0 bases and J by 2 bases, with 13 bases between the two germline ends. Germline-derived CDR1 and CDR2 are SGHRS and YFSETQ. In DNA form, the CDR3 reads TGCGCCAGCAGCTTGGGGGGAGCCTCGTTCACAGATACGCAGTATTTT. Its protein is CASSLGGASFTDTQYF. The whole variable domain, filled in from reference TRBV5-1 and TRBJ2-3, reads KAGVTQTPRYLIKTRGQQVTLSCSPISGHRSVSWYQQTPGQGLQFLFEYFSETQRNKGNFPGRFSGRQFSNSRSEMNVSTLELGDSALYLCASSLGGASFTDTQYFGPGTRLTVL.

The chain recombines TRBV29-1 with TRBJ2-3; D may be TRBD1 (5 bases). CDR1 is SQVTM, CDR2 ANQGSEA, per germline. The ends were cut back, 5 bases at V and 4 bases at J, with 10 bases in the middle. This CDR3 is built from 12 residues. CDR3 DNA: TGCAGCGTTCGCAGGGCGGCAGATACGCAGTATTTT. It yields the protein CSVRRAADTQYF.

The chain is built from TRBV2 and TRBJ1-2; tentative D call: TRBD1 (5 bases). The V end was cut by 4 bases, the J end by 7 bases, with 13 bases between. The CDR3 is made up of 13 amino acids. Looked up from germline, CDR1 is SNHLY and CDR2 is FYNNEI. The CDR3 loop is CASSGGRTLGYTF. CDR3 DNA sequence: TGTGCCAGCAGTGGGGGACGGACACTTGGCTACACCTTC.

V gene TRBV10-3 combines with J gene TRBJ2-7; no clear D. Germline-derived CDR1 and CDR2 are ENHRY and SYGVKD. V was shortened by 3 bases and J by 3 bases, with 6 bases between the two germline ends. CDR3 length: 12 amino acids. The CDR3 region is CAISDALYEQYF. The CDR3 nucleotides are TGTGCCATCAGTGACGCTCTCTACGAGCAGTACTTC.

The chain joins TRBV20-1 to TRBJ2-5, with 10 bases fitting TRBD2. Germline assignment: CDR1 DFQATT and CDR2 SNEGSKA (reference sequence). The CDR3 covers 14 residues. Trimming removed 3 bases from V and 4 bases from J; junction bases left unmatched: 5. The DNA of the CDR3 is TGCAGTGCTAGTTCCGGGACTAGCGCAGAGACCCAGTACTTC. Residues: CSASSGTSAETQYF.

The chain combines TRBV20-1 with TRBJ2-3; D is undetermined. The germline gives CDR1 DFQATT, CDR2 SNEGSKA (reference sequence). V shed 4 bases and J shed 0 bases, with 11 bases lying between them. CDR3 length: 14 amino acids. DNA of the CDR3: TGCAGTGCTATCCCTGCATCTAGCACAGATACGCAGTATTTT. It codes for CSAIPASSTDTQYF.

This clonotype was detected once. V gene TRBV5-4 combines with J gene TRBJ1-4, with D tentatively TRBD1 (5 bases). The CDR3 runs 16 residues. Germline values: CDR1 SGHNT, CDR2 YYREEE (reference sequence). The V end was cut by 0 bases, the J end by 0 bases, with 9 bases between. The CDR3 nucleotides are TGTGCCAGCAGCTTGGGAACGGGGGCAACTAATGAAAAACTGTTTTTT. Encoded protein: CASSLGTGATNEKLFF.

V gene TRBV29-1 combines with J gene TRBJ2-7; D not certain. The CDR3 consists of 12 residues. In germline, CDR1 is SQVTM, CDR2 ANQGSEA. V was cut by 3 bases and J by 2 bases, with 8 bases left in between. In nucleotides, the CDR3 is TGCAGCGTTGACGGACCCGCCTACGAGCAGTACTTC. Its translation: CSVDGPAYEQYF.

This sequence joins TRBV28 and TRBJ1-6; D is possibly TRBD1 (6 bases). This CDR3 has 18 residues. With 6 bases removed from V and 8 bases from J, the gap between germline ends came to 26 bases. Germline V lookup: CDR1 MDHEN, CDR2 SYDVKM. In nucleotides, the CDR3 is TGTGCCAGCAGATCACCGGGACACCCTCAGAGAATGCATTCACCCCTCCACTTT. It is translated as CASRSPGHPQRMHSPLHF.

The CDR3 is CSAVRTTDTQYF. The CDR3, as DNA: TGCAGTGCTGTACGAACCACAGATACGCAGTATTTT. This chain uses TRBV20-1 with TRBJ2-3; D call uncertain. Germline CDR1 reads DFQATT; CDR2 reads SNEGSKA (reference sequence). V dropped 5 bases and J dropped 2 bases, with 8 bases sitting between them. The CDR3 totals 12 residues.

This clonotype has just one count. This chain links TRBV18 with TRBJ1-1; a possible D gene is TRBD1 (6 bases). This CDR3 comprises 18 residues. Per the germline V gene, CDR1 is KGHSH and CDR2 is LQKENI. The V gene lost 3 bases and the J gene lost 9 bases, with 29 bases spanning the gap. CDR3 sequence (DNA): TGTGCCAGCTCACCCGATCGAACAGGGTCCCTCCCGTCCCGAAAAGCTTTCTTT. Protein product: CASSPDRTGSLPSRKAFF.

This clonotype was found once. The rearrangement joins TRBV30 to TRBJ2-5, with 11 bases matching TRBD2. Germline trimming cut 3 bases from V and 6 bases from J; bases unmatched to any gene: 9. Per germline, CDR1 GTSNPN and CDR2 SVGIG (reference sequence). The CDR3 runs 15 residues. CDR3 DNA sequence: TGTGCCTGGAGGACTAGCGGGACGGGCGAGAAGACCCAGTACTTC. This translates into CAWRTSGTGEKTQYF.

The V gene is TRBV20-1, the J gene TRBJ1-2; a possible D gene is TRBD1 (5 bases). V was shortened by 5 bases and J by 4 bases, with 20 bases between the two germline ends. This CDR3 comprises 15 residues. Germline V CDR1 and CDR2: DFQATT, SNEGSKA (reference sequence). The CDR3 protein is CSARHPQGGGYGYTF. The CDR3 DNA reads TGCAGTGCTCGGCACCCTCAGGGCGGAGGCTATGGCTACACCTTC.

The CDR3 loop reads CSVGRQGRIEAFF. In DNA form, the CDR3 reads TGCAGCGTGGGTCGACAGGGGAGAATTGAAGCTTTCTTT. The chain has TRBV29-1 and TRBJ1-1; 8 positions agree with TRBD1. CDR3 length: 13 amino acids. The ends lost 6 bases at V and 7 bases at J; junction bases unmatched: 10. CDR1 SQVTM and CDR2 ANQGSEA come from the germline V gene.

The chain joins TRBV6-5 to TRBJ2-7; 9 bases match TRBD2. Losses at the gene ends were 8 bases for V and 7 bases for J; bases not matched to a gene: 9. CDR1 and CDR2 (germline): MNHEY, SVGAGI. This CDR3 has 13 residues. CDR3 amino acids: CASGSGSRWEQYF. Written as DNA, the CDR3 is TGTGCCAGCGGTAGCGGGAGTCGTTGGGAGCAGTACTTC.

This clonotype was detected only a few times. The CDR3 DNA follows: TGTGCCAGCAGTTCCGGGACAGGCTCCTACGAGCAGTACTTC. Protein: CASSSGTGSYEQYF. The chain uses TRBV28 and TRBJ2-7, with 8 bases aligning to TRBD1. The CDR3 is 14 residues long. CDR1 MDHEN and CDR2 SYDVKM come from the germline V gene. Unmatched junction bases numbered 2, after V lost 4 bases and J lost 0 bases.

The CDR3 DNA reads as TGTGCCAGCTCCCTATCGACGGACACTGAAGCTTTCTTT. Translation: CASSLSTDTEAFF. The J gene is TRBJ1-1, the V gene TRBV18; no definite D call. Trimming took 6 bases from V and 3 from J, leaving 11 bases between them. The germline V gene has CDR1 KGHSH and CDR2 LQKENI. The CDR3 extends over 13 amino acids.

The chain uses TRBV18 and TRBJ1-2; 8 nucleotides agree with TRBD1. The CDR3 spans 14 residues. V lost 3 bases to trimming and J lost 6 bases; unmatched junction nucleotides: 6. Germline values: CDR1 KGHSH, CDR2 LQKENI. The DNA for the CDR3 is TGTGCCAGCTCACCCGGACAGGGAGGAGATGGCTACACCTTC. Protein: CASSPGQGGDGYTF.

The CDR3 DNA is TGCAGCCTAGACAGGGTAGAGACCCAGTACTTC. Translation gives CSLDRVETQYF. The chain has TRBV29-1 and TRBJ2-5; 7 bases align to TRBD1. Germline V gene lookup returns CDR1 SQVTM and CDR2 ANQGSEA. The V segment lost 8 bases and the J segment 4 bases; nucleotides outside the gene matches: 4. This CDR3 is built from 11 residues.